A single sample is the source of the 29 T cell receptor beta chains below, sequenced in a study of CD8+CD57+ T cells in acquired aplastic anemia. Genomic DNA provided the template from which TCR beta VDJ and CDR3 profiles were obtained. TCRdb ran MiXCR on the reads and lists one entry per CDR3 protein. This table has some 150,000 distinct CDR3 sequences, around two fifths appearing once. The sequencing sample was made of sorted CD4+, CD8+, or CD8+CD57+ T cells (not recorded which) from PBMCs. The receptors originated from a human donor in good health, serving as a control.

This clonotype came up many times. The chain has TRBV19 and TRBJ2-7; the D gene is possibly TRBD1 (6 bases). The V end was cut by 6 bases, the J end by 0 bases, with 12 bases between. Germline-derived CDR1 and CDR2 are LNHDA and SQIVND (reference sequence). CDR3 length: 14 amino acids. CDR3 bases: TGTGCCAGTAGCACTACGGGACACTCCTACGAGCAGTACTTC. As protein: CASSTTGHSYEQYF.

This chain joins TRBV2 and TRBJ1-2, with 8 bases matching TRBD1. With V trimmed by 5 bases and J by 5 bases, 10 bases remained unmatched. Germline V gives CDR1 SNHLY, CDR2 FYNNEI. The CDR3 consists of 15 residues. CDR3 nucleotides: TGTGCCAGCAGTCGAGGACAGGGTAAGGAGTATGGCTACACCTTC. It yields the protein CASSRGQGKEYGYTF.

In this sample, this clonotype turned up many times. V usage is TRBV25-1 and J usage is TRBJ2-1; TRBD2 aligns across 13 bases. V lost 6 bases to trimming and J lost 4 bases; unmatched junction nucleotides: 0. Germline assignment: CDR1 MGHDK and CDR2 SYGVNS. The CDR3 length is 14 residues. The CDR3 sequence: CASRLAGGYNEQFF. CDR3 in DNA: TGTGCCAGCAGACTAGCGGGAGGGTACAATGAGCAGTTCTTC.

V is TRBV7-9 and J is TRBJ1-5; D possibly corresponds to TRBD1 (5 bases). Germline assignment: CDR1 SEHNR and CDR2 FQNEAQ (reference sequence). The CDR3 has 13 amino acids. V lost 3 bases and J 6 bases, leaving 9 bases between the germline ends. The CDR3 nucleotides are TGTGCCAGCAGCTTGTGGGGCGGTCAGCCCCAGCATTTT. It is translated as CASSLWGGQPQHF.

As for this clonotype: An end of the junction does not agree with germline; a read error may underlie this. The chain uses TRBV2 and TRBJ1-2, with D perhaps matching TRBD1 (6 bases). CDR1 SNHLY and CDR2 FYNNEI come from the germline V gene. CDR3 length: 14 amino acids. The CDR3 spells CPSSDIRGSGGYTF. The CDR3 bases are TGTCCCAGCAGTGACATCAGGGGTTCTGGAGGCTACACCTTC.

J is TRBJ2-7 and V is TRBV5-1, with D possibly TRBD1 on 5 matching bases. This CDR3 has 14 residues. Trimming left V 0 bases short and J 3 bases short, with 10 bases between. Germline loops: CDR1 SGHRS, CDR2 YFSETQ. The CDR3 bases are TGCGCCAGCAGCTTGGGATTAGGGGTCTACGAGCAGTACTTC. Residues: CASSLGLGVYEQYF.

This clonotype has ten or more counts. The J gene is TRBJ2-5, the V gene TRBV29-1; D is uncertain. V was pared by 6 bases and J by 5 bases, with 10 bases between. From germline, CDR1 is SQVTM and CDR2 ANQGSEA. This CDR3 spans 11 amino acids. The CDR3 region has the DNA TGCAGCGTGCGGAAGGAGGAGACCCAGTACTTC. Protein product: CSVRKEETQYF.

This clonotype was counted only a few times. The genes are TRBV20-1 and TRBJ1-1; 7 bases are shared with TRBD1. CDR3 size: 15 residues. The germline V gene has CDR1 DFQATT and CDR2 SNEGSKA (reference sequence). V shed 1 base and J 5 bases; nucleotides not matched to a gene: 10. The CDR3 nucleotides are TGCAGTGCTAGAGGCCGATCAGGGGGGGGAACTGAAGCTTTCTTT. It specifies CSARGRSGGGTEAFF.

This clonotype was observed many times. The chain is built from TRBV20-1 and TRBJ2-7; D may be TRBD1 (6 bases). Germline CDR1 is DFQATT and CDR2 is SNEGSKA (reference sequence). V lost 6 bases, J lost 6 bases, and 12 bases lay in between. The CDR3 contains 11 residues. The CDR3 reads CSARARGEQYF. In nucleotides, the CDR3 is TGCAGTGCCCGGGCCAGGGGCGAGCAGTACTTC.

This clonotype has ten or more counts. This chain joins TRBV7-2 and TRBJ2-5, with D possibly TRBD2 on 5 matching bases. This CDR3 contains 13 residues. V gave up 1 base and J gave up 10 bases, with 13 bases separating them. Germline CDR1 is SGHTA and CDR2 is FQGNSA. CDR3 DNA: TGTGCCAGCAGCTTAGAGGGAGATCGGGACCAGTACTTC. Translating it yields CASSLEGDRDQYF.

Many counts were recorded for this clonotype. The chain joins TRBV2 to TRBJ1-6, with TRBD1 matching 8 bases. The CDR3 covers 13 residues. V lost 7 bases to trimming and J lost 6 bases; unmatched junction nucleotides: 2. Germline CDR1 and CDR2: SNHLY and FYNNEI. The CDR3 reads CASIGQGNSPLHF. For the CDR3, the DNA is TGTGCCAGCATAGGACAGGGTAATTCACCCCTCCACTTT. The whole variable domain, filled in from reference TRBV2 and TRBJ1-6, reads EPEVTQTPSHQVTQMGQEVILRCVPISNHLYFYWYRQILGQKVEFLVSFYNNEISEKSEIFDDQFSVERPDGSNFTLKIRSTKLEDSAMYFCASIGQGNSPLHFGNGTRLTVT.

In this sample, this clonotype turned up many times. The rearrangement uses TRBV24-1 and TRBJ2-2; TRBD1 agrees at 9 bases. The CDR3 totals 17 residues. Losses at the gene ends were 0 bases for V and 6 bases for J; bases not matched to a gene: 7. Looked up from germline, CDR1 is KGHDR and CDR2 is SFDVKD. The CDR3 DNA reads TGTGCCACCAGTGATTTGACCGGGACAGGGTCTCCCGGGGAGCTGTTTTTT. The encoded protein is CATSDLTGTGSPGELFF.

The chain joins TRBV10-2 to TRBJ2-7; 10 bases align to TRBD2. The J call could be wrong; TRBJ2-1 is a better fit for the DNA end. Germline V gives CDR1 WSHSY, CDR2 SAAADI. This CDR3 region has 16 residues. CDR3 protein: CASSPSPSGGPNEQFF. The CDR3 nucleotides are TGCGCCAGCAGTCCTTCACCTAGCGGGGGACCGAATGAGCAGTTCTTC.

The V and J genes are TRBV7-2 and TRBJ2-7; 7 nucleotides align to TRBD1. The V gene's germline CDR1 is SGHTA and CDR2 FQGNSA. This CDR3 has 15 amino acids. The J segment lost 0 bases and the V segment lost 4 bases, leaving 6 bases of the junction unmatched. This CDR3 reads CASSSSQGFSYEQYF. In DNA, the CDR3 is TGTGCCAGCAGCTCATCACAGGGGTTCTCCTACGAGCAGTACTTC.

This clonotype appeared many times. The CDR3: CASSTAGWNTGELFF. The CDR3 DNA sequence: TGTGCCAGCAGTACCGCAGGGTGGAACACCGGGGAGCTGTTTTTT. The V gene is TRBV28, the J gene TRBJ2-2; perhaps TRBD1 as D (5 bases). The V end was cut by 5 bases, the J end by 1 base, with 11 bases between. Germline loops: CDR1 MDHEN, CDR2 SYDVKM. The CDR3 loop spans 15 amino acids.

Ten or more counts support this clonotype. The chain joins TRBV6-6 to TRBJ2-7; weak D call: TRBD2 (7 bases). The germline V gene has CDR1 MNHNY and CDR2 SVGAGI (reference sequence). V gave up 0 bases and J gave up 7 bases, with 13 bases separating them. The length of the CDR3 is 14 residues. CDR3 sequence: CASSYSMGGGEQYF. The CDR3, as DNA: TGTGCCAGCAGTTACTCGATGGGAGGGGGGGAGCAGTACTTC.

This clonotype appeared a few times. For the CDR3, the DNA is TGTGCCAGCAGCTTATCGGGGTGGGGGGAGGGTGGCGATGAGCAGTTCTTC. It is translated as CASSLSGWGEGGDEQFF. The V call is TRBV11-1, the J call TRBJ2-1, with 7 bases matching TRBD2. Germline V CDR1 and CDR2: SGHAT, FQDESV (reference sequence). The J segment lost 8 bases and the V segment lost 2 bases, leaving 15 bases of the junction unmatched. The CDR3 spans 17 residues.

This clonotype occurred once. CDR3 bases: TGTGCCAGTAACAAAGCGCAGCGGAGCTCTGGGGCCAACGTCCTGACTTTC. This translates into CASNKAQRSSGANVLTF. V and J are TRBV19 and TRBJ2-6; possible D gene TRBD2, 5 bases. V dropped 7 bases and J dropped 0 bases, with 16 bases sitting between them. CDR3 size: 17 residues. Germline lookup yields CDR1 LNHDA and CDR2 SQIVND (reference sequence).

This clonotype was seen many times. The J gene is TRBJ2-3, the V gene TRBV5-1; no firm D call. V was clipped by 5 bases and J by 6 bases, with 16 bases between them. This CDR3 has 14 amino acids. Germline V gene data show CDR1 as SGHRS and CDR2 as YFSETQ. The DNA for the CDR3 is TGCGCCAGCAGATTCACCCCCCGTGGCGATACGCAGTATTTT. This sequence encodes CASRFTPRGDTQYF.

Points on this clonotype: With a much larger clone just one base away, this may be a read error. The chain combines TRBV25-1 with TRBJ1-2, with 7 bases matching TRBD1. Germline CDR1 MGHDK, CDR2 SYGVNS. Germline trimming cut 7 bases from V and 8 bases from J; bases unmatched to any gene: 16. The CDR3 has 15 amino acids. The CDR3 region is CASTRMTGSTGGYTF. The CDR3 DNA follows: TGTGCCAGCACCCGTATGACAGGGAGCACGGGGGGCTACACCTTC.

Many counts were recorded for this clonotype. A much larger clone lies a single base off, so this may be a read error. The V gene is TRBV25-1, the J gene TRBJ2-7; 10 bases fit TRBD1. This CDR3 has 13 amino acids. The germline V gene encodes CDR1 MGHDK and CDR2 SYGVNS. This CDR3 is CAGRTDRGYEQYF. CDR3 in DNA: TGTGCCGGCAGGACGGACAGGGGGTACGAGCAGTACTTC.

V is TRBV20-1 and J is TRBJ2-7, with 10 bases fitting TRBD2. J gave up 5 bases and V 5 bases, and 9 bases lay outside the gene matches. The CDR3 totals 14 residues. Germline V gene lookup returns CDR1 DFQATT and CDR2 SNEGSKA (reference sequence). In DNA, the CDR3 is TGCAGTGCTCCAGCAGGGACTAGCGACCACGAGCAGTACTTC. Amino acid sequence: CSAPAGTSDHEQYF.

As to this clonotype: A much larger clone differs by one base, so this may be a read error. The V and J genes are TRBV12-3 or TRBV12-4 and TRBJ1-6; D may be TRBD1 (5 bases). The CDR3 is 14 amino acids. The V end was cut by 3 bases, the J end by 11 bases, with 14 bases between. The CDR3 loop is CASSFRDSGPPLHF. Written as DNA, the CDR3 is TGTGCCAGCAGTTTCCGGGATTCGGGGCCACCCCTCCACTTT.

The chain is built from TRBV19 and TRBJ2-7; D may correspond to TRBD1 or TRBD2 (6 bases each). CDR3 length: 11 residues. Germline CDR1 LNHDA, CDR2 SQIVND (reference sequence). V lost 7 bases and J lost 4, with 8 bases in between. The CDR3 DNA sequence: TGTGCCAGTAAGGGGGGATACGAGCAGTACTTC. Its protein is CASKGGYEQYF.

This clonotype has at least ten counts. V and J are TRBV15 and TRBJ1-1; D is uncertain. The CDR3 consists of 15 residues. Germline CDR1 and CDR2: LNHNV and YYDKDF (reference sequence). Trimming left V 3 bases short and J 0 bases short, with 11 bases between. The CDR3 DNA sequence: TGTGCCACCAGCAGGGAGAAGACGGTGAACACTGAAGCTTTCTTT. It is translated as CATSREKTVNTEAFF.

The chain combines TRBV29-1 with TRBJ2-3, with D possibly TRBD2 on 6 matching bases. Trimming cost V 1 base and J 3 bases, with 14 bases left between them. The CDR3 runs to 15 residues. Germline lookup yields CDR1 SQVTM and CDR2 ANQGSEA. CDR3 sequence (DNA): TGCAGCGTTGAAGGGGCTAGCGTGGGGACAGATACGCAGTATTTT. Translating it yields CSVEGASVGTDTQYF.

The chain joins TRBV29-1 to TRBJ2-3; D not certain. CDR3 length: 10 residues. Germline V gene sequence: CDR1 SQVTM, CDR2 ANQGSEA. Between the trimmed V and J ends, which lost 5 bases and 7 bases, there was a span of 7 bases. CDR3 sequence reads: CSVYRNTQYF. The CDR3 bases are TGCAGCGTTTATAGGAATACGCAGTATTTT.

This clonotype has at least ten counts. The chain employs TRBV2 and TRBJ2-1, with D perhaps matching TRBD1 (6 bases). The CDR3 has 12 residues. Germline-derived CDR1 and CDR2 are SNHLY and FYNNEI. V was cut by 6 bases and J by 10 bases, with 13 bases left in between. The CDR3: CASRMTGIEQFF. DNA of the CDR3: TGTGCCAGCAGGATGACAGGTATCGAGCAGTTCTTC.

This clonotype occurred many times. V is TRBV27 and J is TRBJ2-1; D gene uncertain. V lost 5 bases, J lost 5 bases, and 13 bases lay in between. The CDR3 length is 14 residues. From germline, CDR1 is MNHEY and CDR2 SMNVEV (reference sequence). Here the CDR3 DNA reads TGTGCCAGCAGTACCCCCAGCCCCCACAATGAGCAGTTCTTC. It encodes CASSTPSPHNEQFF.